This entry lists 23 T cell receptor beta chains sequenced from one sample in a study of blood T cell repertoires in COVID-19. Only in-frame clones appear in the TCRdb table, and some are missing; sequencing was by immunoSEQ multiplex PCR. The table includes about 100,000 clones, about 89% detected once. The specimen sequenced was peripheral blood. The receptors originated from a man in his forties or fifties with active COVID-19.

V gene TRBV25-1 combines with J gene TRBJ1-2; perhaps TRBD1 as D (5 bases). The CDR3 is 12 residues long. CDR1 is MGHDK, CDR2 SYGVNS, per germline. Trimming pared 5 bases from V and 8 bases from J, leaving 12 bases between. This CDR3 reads CASSNIRGGYTF. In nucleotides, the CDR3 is TGTGCCAGCAGTAACATTAGGGGAGGCTACACCTTC.

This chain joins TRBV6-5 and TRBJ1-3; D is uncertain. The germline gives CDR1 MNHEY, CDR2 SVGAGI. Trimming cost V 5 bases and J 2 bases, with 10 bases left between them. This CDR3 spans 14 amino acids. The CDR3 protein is CASSRVLTGNTIYF. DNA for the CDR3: TGTGCCAGCAGTCGGGTCTTAACTGGAAACACCATATATTTT.

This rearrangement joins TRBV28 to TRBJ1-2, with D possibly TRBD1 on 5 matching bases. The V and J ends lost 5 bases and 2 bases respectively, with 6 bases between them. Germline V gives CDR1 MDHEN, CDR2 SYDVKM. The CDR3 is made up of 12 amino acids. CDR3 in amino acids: CASSDRNYGYTF. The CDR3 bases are TGTGCCAGCAGTGACAGAAACTATGGCTACACCTTC.

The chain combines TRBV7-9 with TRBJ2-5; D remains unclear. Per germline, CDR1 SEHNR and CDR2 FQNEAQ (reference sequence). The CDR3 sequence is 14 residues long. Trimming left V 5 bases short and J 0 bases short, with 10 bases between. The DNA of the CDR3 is TGTGCCAGCAGCCCCATCCGGGACCAAGAGACCCAGTACTTC. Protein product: CASSPIRDQETQYF.

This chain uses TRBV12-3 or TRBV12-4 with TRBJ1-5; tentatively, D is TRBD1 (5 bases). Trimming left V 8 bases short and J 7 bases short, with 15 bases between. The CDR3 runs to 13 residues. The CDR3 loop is CASGDRSGQPQHF. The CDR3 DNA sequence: TGTGCCAGCGGCGACAGATCCGGGCAGCCCCAGCATTTT.

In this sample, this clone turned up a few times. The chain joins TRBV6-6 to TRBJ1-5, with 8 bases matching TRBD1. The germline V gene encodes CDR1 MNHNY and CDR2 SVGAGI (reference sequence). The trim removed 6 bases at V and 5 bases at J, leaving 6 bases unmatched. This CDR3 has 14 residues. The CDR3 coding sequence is TGTGCCAGCAGGGACAGGGTAGGGGATCAGCCCCAGCATTTT. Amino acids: CASRDRVGDQPQHF.

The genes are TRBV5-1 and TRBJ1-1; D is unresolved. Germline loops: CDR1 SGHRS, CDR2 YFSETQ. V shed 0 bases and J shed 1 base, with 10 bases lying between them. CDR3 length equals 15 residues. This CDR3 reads CASSLGAGANTEAFF. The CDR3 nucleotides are TGCGCCAGCAGCTTGGGTGCGGGAGCGAACACTGAAGCTTTCTTT.

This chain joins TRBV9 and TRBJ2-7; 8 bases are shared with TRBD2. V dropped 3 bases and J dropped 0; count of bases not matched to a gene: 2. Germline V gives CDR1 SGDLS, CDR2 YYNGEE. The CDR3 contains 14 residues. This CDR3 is CASSGGTSSYEQYF. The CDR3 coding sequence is TGTGCCAGCAGCGGGGGGACTAGCTCCTACGAGCAGTACTTC.

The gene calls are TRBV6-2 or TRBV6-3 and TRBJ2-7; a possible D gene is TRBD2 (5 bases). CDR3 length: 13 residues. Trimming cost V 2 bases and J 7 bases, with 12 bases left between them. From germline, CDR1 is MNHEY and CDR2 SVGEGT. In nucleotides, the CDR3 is TGTGCCAGCAGTTACACGAGGGCGTTAGAGCAGTACGTC. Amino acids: CASSYTRALEQYV.

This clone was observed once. CDR3 DNA: TGTGCCAGCTCACCGATGGCGGGAGGGCATACAGCAAGCGAGCAGTTCTTC. Its protein product is CASSPMAGGHTASEQFF. The chain couples TRBV18 to TRBJ2-1; TRBD2 aligns across 9 bases. This CDR3 has 17 residues. Germline CDR1 is KGHSH and CDR2 is LQKENI. V shed 3 bases and J 10 bases; nucleotides not matched to a gene: 16.

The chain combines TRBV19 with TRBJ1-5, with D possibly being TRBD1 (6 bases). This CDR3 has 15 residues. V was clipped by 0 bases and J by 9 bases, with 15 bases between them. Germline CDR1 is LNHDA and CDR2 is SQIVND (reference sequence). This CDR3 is CASSIDRDRSWPQHF. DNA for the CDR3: TGTGCCAGTAGTATAGATCGCGACAGGTCGTGGCCCCAGCATTTT.

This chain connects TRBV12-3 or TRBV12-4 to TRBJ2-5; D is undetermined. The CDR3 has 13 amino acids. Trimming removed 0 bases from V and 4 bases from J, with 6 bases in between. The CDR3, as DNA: TGTGCCAGCAGTTTAGCCCGTCCAGAGACCCAGTACTTC. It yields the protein CASSLARPETQYF.

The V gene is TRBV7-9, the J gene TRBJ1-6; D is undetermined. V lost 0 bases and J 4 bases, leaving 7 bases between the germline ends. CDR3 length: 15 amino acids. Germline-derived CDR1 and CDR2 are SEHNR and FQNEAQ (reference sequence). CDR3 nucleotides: TGTGCCAGCAGCTTAGCGAGGGATTATAATTCACCCCTCCACTTT. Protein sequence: CASSLARDYNSPLHF.

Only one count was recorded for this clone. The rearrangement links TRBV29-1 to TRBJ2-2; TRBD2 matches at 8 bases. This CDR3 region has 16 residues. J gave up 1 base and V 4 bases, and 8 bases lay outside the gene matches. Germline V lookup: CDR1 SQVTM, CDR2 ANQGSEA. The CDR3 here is CSVGTSGALNTGELFF. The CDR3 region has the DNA TGCAGCGTTGGTACTAGCGGTGCCTTGAACACCGGGGAGCTGTTTTTT.

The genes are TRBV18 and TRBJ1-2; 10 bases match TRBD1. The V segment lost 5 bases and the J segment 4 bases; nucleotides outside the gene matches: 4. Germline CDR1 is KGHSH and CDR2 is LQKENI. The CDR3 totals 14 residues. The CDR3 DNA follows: TGTGCCAGCTCAGGACAGGGGGAAGGCTATGGCTACACCTTC. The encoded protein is CASSGQGEGYGYTF.

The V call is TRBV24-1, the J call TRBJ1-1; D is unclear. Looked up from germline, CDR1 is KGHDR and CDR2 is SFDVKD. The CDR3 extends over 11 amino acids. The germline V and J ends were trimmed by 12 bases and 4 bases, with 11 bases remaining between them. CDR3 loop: CASEEGTEAFF. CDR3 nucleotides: TGTGCCTCCGAAGAGGGCACTGAAGCTTTCTTT.

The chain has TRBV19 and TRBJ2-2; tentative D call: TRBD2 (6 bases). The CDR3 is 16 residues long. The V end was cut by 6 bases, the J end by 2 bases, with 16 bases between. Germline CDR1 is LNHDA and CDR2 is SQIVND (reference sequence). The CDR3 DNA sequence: TGTGCCAGTAGGACGTGGGGGACTCCTAACACCGGGGAGCTGTTTTTT. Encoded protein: CASRTWGTPNTGELFF.

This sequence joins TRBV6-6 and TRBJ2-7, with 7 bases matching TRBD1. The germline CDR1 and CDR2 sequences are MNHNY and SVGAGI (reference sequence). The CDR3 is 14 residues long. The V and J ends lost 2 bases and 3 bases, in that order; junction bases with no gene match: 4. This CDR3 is CASSYATGDYEQYF. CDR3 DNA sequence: TGTGCCAGCAGTTACGCTACAGGGGACTACGAGCAGTACTTC.

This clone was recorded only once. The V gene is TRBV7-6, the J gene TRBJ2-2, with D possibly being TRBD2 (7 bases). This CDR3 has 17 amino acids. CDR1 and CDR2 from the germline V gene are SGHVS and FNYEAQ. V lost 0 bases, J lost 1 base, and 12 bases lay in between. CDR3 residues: CASSLAGGARNTGELFF. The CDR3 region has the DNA TGTGCCAGCAGCTTAGCGGGGGGGGCGCGGAACACCGGGGAGCTGTTTTTT. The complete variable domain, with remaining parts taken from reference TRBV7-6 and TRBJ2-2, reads GAGVSQSPRYKVTKRGQDVALRCDPISGHVSLYWYRQALGQGPEFLTYFNYEAQQDKSGLPNDRFSAERPEGSISTLTIQRTEQRDSAMYRCASSLAGGARNTGELFFGEGSRLTVL.

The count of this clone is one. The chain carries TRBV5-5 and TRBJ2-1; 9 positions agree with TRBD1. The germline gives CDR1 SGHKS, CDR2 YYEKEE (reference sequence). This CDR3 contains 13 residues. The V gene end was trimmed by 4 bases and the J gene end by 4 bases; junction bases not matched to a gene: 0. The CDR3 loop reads CASSGTGYNEQFF. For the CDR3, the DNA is TGTGCCAGCAGCGGGACAGGGTACAATGAGCAGTTCTTC.

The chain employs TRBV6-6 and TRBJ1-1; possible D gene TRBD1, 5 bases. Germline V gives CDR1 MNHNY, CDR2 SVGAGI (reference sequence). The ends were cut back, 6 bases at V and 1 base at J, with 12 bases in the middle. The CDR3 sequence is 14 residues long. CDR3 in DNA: TGTGCCAGCAGCCTAGGGGTACGGAACACTGAAGCTTTCTTT. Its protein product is CASSLGVRNTEAFF.

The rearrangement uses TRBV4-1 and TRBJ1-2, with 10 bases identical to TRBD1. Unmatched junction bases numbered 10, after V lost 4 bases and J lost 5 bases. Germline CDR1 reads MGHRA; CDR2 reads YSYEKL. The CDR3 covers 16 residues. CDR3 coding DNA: TGCGCCAGCAGCCTACGGACAGGGGGGAGAGGTTATGGCTACACCTTC. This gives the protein CASSLRTGGRGYGYTF.

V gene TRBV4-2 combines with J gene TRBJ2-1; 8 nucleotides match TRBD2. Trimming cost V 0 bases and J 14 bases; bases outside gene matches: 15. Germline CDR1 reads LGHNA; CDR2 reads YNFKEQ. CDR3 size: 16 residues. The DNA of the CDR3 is TGTGCCAGCAGCCAAGATAGAACTAGCGGAGGCCCGTTGAAGTTCTTC. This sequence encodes CASSQDRTSGGPLKFF.